The following is a TCR beta chain sequence with its context. The sample originates from a study of blood T cell repertoires in COVID-19. Study-level information: Researchers got acute and convalescent COVID-19 samples from the United States, Italy and Spain.

This CDR3 region has 11 residues. V lost 6 bases to trimming and J lost 2 bases, with 3 bases between them. The germline CDR1 and CDR2 sequences are KGHSH and LQKENI. In the authors' workflow: Quantification of nucleated cells was approximated via reference gene primer amplification. TCRdb's copy holds only in-frame clones and misses some; the assay was immunoSEQ multiplex PCR. V and J calls plus clone size are reproduced from that table; the DNA served to infer D and trimming. This sample carries some 260,000 clones, approximately 91% of them seen once, and the ten largest clones take around 0.7%. This receptor was taken from a human donor in a cohort sampled during active COVID-19. The sample was peripheral blood. J is TRBJ2-3 and V is TRBV18; no definite D call. This CDR3 reads CASSYTDTQYF. For the CDR3, the DNA is TGTGCCAGCTCCTACACAGATACGCAGTATTTT.